Listed here are 16 T cell receptor beta chains from one sample, sequenced in a study of cytomegalovirus exposure and HLA in healthy donors (dated by TCRdb to 2016 to 2017). Libraries came from the immunoSEQ multiplex PCR assay. For the multiplex PCR, a mixture combining 60 forward primers for TCR Vbeta segments and 13 reverse primers for TCR Jbeta segments was used. Entries here come from immuneACCESS through TCRdb and include only in-frame sequences with V and J called. Some clones fail to appear in such tables; in the studies checked, an unresolved V gene covers under half of the shortfall, and the cause of the remainder is unknown. This sample has 100,000 to 150,000 clones in its table, and about 79% of those were observed once. Of the sample, more than 1.5% is held by the ten largest clones. The sequenced material came from PBMCs. These receptors were taken from a man aged 50 to 60 in good health and CMV-seronegative.

This clone showed up just a few times. The chain recombines TRBV15 with TRBJ1-5, with D maybe TRBD1 (6 bases). This CDR3 has 14 amino acids. Germline V gene sequence: CDR1 LNHNV, CDR2 YYDKDF (reference sequence). The ends were cut back, 8 bases at V and 4 bases at J, with 15 bases in the middle. The CDR3 loop is CATQPSRGNQPQHF. The CDR3 DNA follows: TGTGCCACCCAGCCCTCAAGGGGGAATCAGCCCCAGCATTTT.

The chain is built from TRBV28 and TRBJ1-1, with D hard to call. Germline assignment: CDR1 MDHEN and CDR2 SYDVKM. The CDR3 runs to 14 residues. V dropped 5 bases and J dropped 5 bases, with 15 bases sitting between them. This CDR3 is CASSAGRRWTEAFF. The DNA of the CDR3 is TGTGCCAGCAGTGCAGGCCGCCGATGGACTGAAGCTTTCTTT.

This clone was counted once. The chain couples TRBV5-4 to TRBJ2-7; D unclear. The CDR3 has 11 amino acids. Germline loops: CDR1 SGHNT, CDR2 YYREEE (reference sequence). V lost 5 bases and J lost 2, with 5 bases in between. The CDR3 DNA is TGTGCCAGCAGTCGGGCCTACGAGCAGTACTTC. Translation gives CASSRAYEQYF.

This chain uses TRBV19 with TRBJ2-7, with TRBD1 as a possible D gene (5 bases). This CDR3 is built from 14 residues. Germline V CDR1 and CDR2: LNHDA, SQIVND (reference sequence). V was cut by 1 base and J by 0 bases, with 7 bases left in between. The CDR3 spells CASSIGQSSYEQYF. CDR3 nucleotides: TGTGCCAGTAGTATAGGACAGAGCTCCTACGAGCAGTACTTC.

The J gene is TRBJ2-5, the V gene TRBV11-3; D is unclear. The CDR3 length is 13 residues. Germline loops: CDR1 SGHNT, CDR2 YENEEA. The V end was cut by 5 bases, the J end by 1 base, with 8 bases between. In nucleotides, the CDR3 is TGTGCCAGCAGCCGCGCACCCCAAGAGACCCAGTACTTC. As protein: CASSRAPQETQYF.

The V and J genes are TRBV18 and TRBJ1-2, with a possible D match to TRBD1 (6 bases). Germline CDR1 reads KGHSH; CDR2 reads LQKENI. The germline V and J ends were trimmed by 4 bases and 0 bases, with 12 bases remaining between them. The CDR3 is 15 residues long. The CDR3 region is CASSQQGSSNYGYTF. DNA of the CDR3: TGTGCCAGCTCACAACAGGGTTCCTCTAACTATGGCTACACCTTC.

V and J are TRBV6-1 and TRBJ1-1; 11 bases map to TRBD1. This CDR3 spans 16 amino acids. Germline CDR1 reads MNHNS; CDR2 reads SASEGT. J gave up 4 bases and V 0 bases, and 4 bases lay outside the gene matches. CDR3 loop: CASSEAGTGGFTEAFF. The CDR3 nucleotides are TGTGCCAGCAGTGAAGCCGGGACAGGGGGATTCACTGAAGCTTTCTTT.

The chain recombines TRBV11-2 with TRBJ2-1; 7 positions agree with TRBD2. V shed 1 base and J 8 bases; nucleotides not matched to a gene: 5. The CDR3 is made up of 14 amino acids. Germline V CDR1 and CDR2: SGHAT, FQNNGV. CDR3 sequence reads: CASSLGQGGHEQFF. DNA for the CDR3: TGTGCCAGCAGCTTAGGGCAGGGAGGGCATGAGCAGTTCTTC.

The V and J genes are TRBV5-5 and TRBJ1-4; TRBD1 might be the D (6 bases). The germline V gene encodes CDR1 SGHKS and CDR2 YYEKEE (reference sequence). CDR3 length: 13 residues. The V end lost 1 base, the J end lost 8 bases, and 9 bases lay between the germline ends. The CDR3 reads CASSLWTEEKLFF. The CDR3 DNA is TGTGCCAGCAGCTTGTGGACAGAAGAAAAACTGTTTTTT.

The V call is TRBV7-2, the J call TRBJ2-1, with TRBD2 matching 7 bases. From germline, CDR1 is SGHTA and CDR2 FQGNSA. The CDR3 runs to 15 residues. V lost 3 bases and J lost 0; bases outside the gene matches: 2. The CDR3 protein is CASSFLAGSYNEQFF. The DNA of the CDR3 is TGTGCCAGCAGCTTTTTAGCGGGCTCCTACAATGAGCAGTTCTTC.

The chain combines TRBV6-5 with TRBJ1-1; D ambiguous. The germline V gene encodes CDR1 MNHEY and CDR2 SVGAGI. The V end was cut by 0 bases, the J end by 1 base, with 6 bases between. CDR3 size: 14 residues. The CDR3 here is CASSYSAGNTEAFF. The CDR3 coding sequence is TGTGCCAGCAGTTACTCGGCGGGGAACACTGAAGCTTTCTTT.

This chain uses TRBV19 with TRBJ2-6; D possibly corresponds to TRBD1 (5 bases). CDR1 is LNHDA, CDR2 SQIVND, per germline (reference sequence). Trimming took off 2 bases at V and 0 bases at J, with 8 bases between the two ends. CDR3 length: 16 residues. For the CDR3, the DNA is TGTGCCAGTAGTATAAGACAGCCCTCTGGGGCCAACGTCCTGACTTTC. Protein: CASSIRQPSGANVLTF. Drawing the rest from reference TRBV19 and TRBJ2-6, the complete variable domain is DGGITQSPKYLFRKEGQNVTLSCEQNLNHDAMYWYRQDPGQGLRLIYYSQIVNDFQKGDIAEGYSVSREKKESFPLTVTSAQKNPTAFYLCASSIRQPSGANVLTFGAGSRLTVL.

This clone was seen only a few times. The chain combines TRBV2 with TRBJ2-3, with 8 bases identical to TRBD2. This CDR3 has 19 amino acids. Losses at the gene ends were 7 bases for V and 3 bases for J; bases not matched to a gene: 21. Germline CDR1 reads SNHLY; CDR2 reads FYNNEI. CDR3 in amino acids: CASKRAEGVGRGETDTQYF. The CDR3 nucleotides read TGTGCCAGCAAGAGGGCCGAGGGGGTCGGGCGGGGGGAAACAGATACGCAGTATTTT.

This clone turned up a few times. This sequence joins TRBV5-5 and TRBJ1-5; no clear D. The ends were cut back, 1 base at V and 5 bases at J, with 4 bases in the middle. The CDR3 totals 12 residues. CDR1 and CDR2 (germline): SGHKS, YYEKEE (reference sequence). CDR3: CASSLTDQPQHF. CDR3 nucleotides: TGTGCCAGCAGCTTGACGGATCAGCCCCAGCATTTT. The whole variable domain, remainder taken from reference TRBV5-5 and TRBJ1-5, is DAGVTQSPTHLIKTRGQQVTLRCSPISGHKSVSWYQQVLGQGPQFIFQYYEKEERGRGNFPDRFSARQFPNYSSELNVNALLLGDSALYLCASSLTDQPQHFGDGTRLSIL.

The CDR3 bases are TGCGCCAGCAGCCAAGTTATCACGGGACAGGGGTATGAAAAACTGTTTTTT. This encodes CASSQVITGQGYEKLFF. V gene TRBV4-3 combines with J gene TRBJ1-4; 10 bases are a match to TRBD1. The CDR3 is 17 amino acids. Germline values: CDR1 LGHNA, CDR2 YSLEER. J gave up 6 bases and V 1 base, and 8 bases lay outside the gene matches.

The chain joins TRBV25-1 to TRBJ2-3, with 8 bases fitting TRBD1. This CDR3 has 17 amino acids. The germline CDR1 and CDR2 sequences are MGHDK and SYGVNS. J lost 2 bases, V lost 4 bases, and 11 bases had no gene match. CDR3 nucleotide sequence: TGTGCCAGCAGTGCCGTCAGGGGGCCGGTGGACACAGATACGCAGTATTTT. This sequence encodes CASSAVRGPVDTDTQYF. The full variable domain, completed using reference TRBV25-1 and TRBJ2-3, is EADIYQTPRYLVIGTGKKITLECSQTMGHDKMYWYQQDPGMELHLIHYSYGVNSTEKGDLSSESTVSRIRTEHFPLTLESARPSHTSQYLCASSAVRGPVDTDTQYFGPGTRLTVL.